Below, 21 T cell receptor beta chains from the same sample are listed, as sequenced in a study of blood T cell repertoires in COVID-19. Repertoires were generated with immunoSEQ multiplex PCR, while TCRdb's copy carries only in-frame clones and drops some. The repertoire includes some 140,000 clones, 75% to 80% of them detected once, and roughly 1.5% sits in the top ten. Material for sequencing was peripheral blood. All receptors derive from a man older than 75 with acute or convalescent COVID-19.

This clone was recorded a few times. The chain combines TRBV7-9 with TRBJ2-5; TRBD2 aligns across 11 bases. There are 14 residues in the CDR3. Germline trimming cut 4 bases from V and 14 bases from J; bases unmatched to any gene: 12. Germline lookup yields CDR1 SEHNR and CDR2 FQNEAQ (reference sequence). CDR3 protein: CASSSIAGGLTIYF. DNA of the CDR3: TGTGCCAGCAGCTCCATAGCGGGGGGGCTTACTATCTACTTC.

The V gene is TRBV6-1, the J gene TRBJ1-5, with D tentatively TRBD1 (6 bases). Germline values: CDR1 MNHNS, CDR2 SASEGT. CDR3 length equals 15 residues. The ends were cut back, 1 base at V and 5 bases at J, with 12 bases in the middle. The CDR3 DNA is TGTGCCAGCAGTGAAGTACAGGGTGGGCATCAGCCCCAGCATTTT. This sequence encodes CASSEVQGGHQPQHF.

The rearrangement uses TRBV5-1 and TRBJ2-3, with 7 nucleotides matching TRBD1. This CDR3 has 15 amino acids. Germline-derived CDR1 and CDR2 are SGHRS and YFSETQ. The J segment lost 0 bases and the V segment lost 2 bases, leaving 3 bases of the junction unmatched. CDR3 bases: TGCGCCAGCAGCTTTAACAGGGGAAGCACAGATACGCAGTATTTT. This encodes CASSFNRGSTDTQYF.

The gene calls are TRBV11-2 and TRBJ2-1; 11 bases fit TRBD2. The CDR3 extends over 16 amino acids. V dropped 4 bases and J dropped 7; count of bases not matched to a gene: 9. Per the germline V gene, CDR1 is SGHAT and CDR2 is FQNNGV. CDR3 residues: CASSSSRLAGGNEQFF. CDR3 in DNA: TGTGCCAGCAGCTCCTCCCGCCTAGCGGGGGGTAATGAGCAGTTCTTC.

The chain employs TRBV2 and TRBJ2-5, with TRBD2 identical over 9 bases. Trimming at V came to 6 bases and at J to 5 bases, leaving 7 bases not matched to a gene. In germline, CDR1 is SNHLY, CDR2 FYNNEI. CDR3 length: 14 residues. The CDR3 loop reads CASSSGTSRETQYF. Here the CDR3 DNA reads TGTGCCAGCAGCTCCGGGACTAGCAGGGAGACCCAGTACTTC.

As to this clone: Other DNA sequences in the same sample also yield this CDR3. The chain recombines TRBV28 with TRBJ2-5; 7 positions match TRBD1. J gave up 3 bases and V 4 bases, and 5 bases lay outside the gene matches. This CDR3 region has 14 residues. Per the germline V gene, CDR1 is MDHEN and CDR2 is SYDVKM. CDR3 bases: TGTGCCAGCAGTTCCCCCGACAGGGAAGAGACCCAGTACTTC. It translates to CASSSPDREETQYF.

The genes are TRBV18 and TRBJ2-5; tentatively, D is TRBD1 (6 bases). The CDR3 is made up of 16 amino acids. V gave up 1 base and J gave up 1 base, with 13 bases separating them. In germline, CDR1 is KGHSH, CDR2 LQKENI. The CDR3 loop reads CASSPLAQGIQETQYF. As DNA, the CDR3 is TGTGCCAGCTCACCACTCGCACAGGGCATCCAAGAGACCCAGTACTTC.

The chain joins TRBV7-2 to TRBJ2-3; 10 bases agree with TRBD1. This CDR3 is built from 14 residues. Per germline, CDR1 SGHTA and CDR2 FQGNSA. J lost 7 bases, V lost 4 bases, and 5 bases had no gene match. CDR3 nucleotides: TGTGCCAGCAGCTATCGACAGGGGGCAAATACGCAGTATTTT. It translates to CASSYRQGANTQYF.

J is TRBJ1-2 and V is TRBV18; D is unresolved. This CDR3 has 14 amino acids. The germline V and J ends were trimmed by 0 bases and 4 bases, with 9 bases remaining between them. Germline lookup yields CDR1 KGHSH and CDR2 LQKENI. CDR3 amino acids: CASSPPSVFYGYTF. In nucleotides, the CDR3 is TGTGCCAGCTCACCACCGTCCGTATTCTATGGCTACACCTTC.

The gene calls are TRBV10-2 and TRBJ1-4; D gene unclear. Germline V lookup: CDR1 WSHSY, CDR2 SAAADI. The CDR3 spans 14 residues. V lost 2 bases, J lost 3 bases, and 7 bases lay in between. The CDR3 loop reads CASSEIRSNEKLFF. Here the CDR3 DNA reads TGCGCCAGCAGTGAGATTCGTTCTAATGAAAAACTGTTTTTT.

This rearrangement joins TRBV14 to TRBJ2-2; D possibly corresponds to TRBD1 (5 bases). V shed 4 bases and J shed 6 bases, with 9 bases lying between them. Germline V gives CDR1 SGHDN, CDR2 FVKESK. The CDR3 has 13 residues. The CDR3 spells CASSPRVAGELFF. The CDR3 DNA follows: TGTGCCAGCAGCCCCAGGGTAGCCGGGGAGCTGTTTTTT. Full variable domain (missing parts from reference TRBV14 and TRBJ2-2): EAGVTQFPSHSVIEKGQTVTLRCDPISGHDNLYWYRRVMGKEIKFLLHFVKESKQDESGMPNNRFLAERTGGTYSTLKVQPAELEDSGVYFCASSPRVAGELFFGEGSRLTVL.

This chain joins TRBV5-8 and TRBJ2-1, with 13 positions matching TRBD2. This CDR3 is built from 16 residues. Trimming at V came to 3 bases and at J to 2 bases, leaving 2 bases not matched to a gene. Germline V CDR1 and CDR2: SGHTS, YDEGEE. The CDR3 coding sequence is TGTGCCAGCAGCTCCGGGACTAGCGGGGCCTACAATGAGCAGTTCTTC. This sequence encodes CASSSGTSGAYNEQFF.

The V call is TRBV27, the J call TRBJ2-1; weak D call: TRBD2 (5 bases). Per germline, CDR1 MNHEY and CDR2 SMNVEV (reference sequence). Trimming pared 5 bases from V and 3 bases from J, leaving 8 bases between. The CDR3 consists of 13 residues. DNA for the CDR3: TGTGCCAGCAGTCTCGAGGGCTACAATGAGCAGTTCTTC. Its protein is CASSLEGYNEQFF.

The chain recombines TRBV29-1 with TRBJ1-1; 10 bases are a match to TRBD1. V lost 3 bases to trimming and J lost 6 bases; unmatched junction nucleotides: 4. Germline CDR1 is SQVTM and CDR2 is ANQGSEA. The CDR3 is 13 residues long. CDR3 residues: CSVEGGQGAEAFF. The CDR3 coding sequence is TGCAGCGTTGAGGGTGGACAGGGGGCTGAAGCTTTCTTT.

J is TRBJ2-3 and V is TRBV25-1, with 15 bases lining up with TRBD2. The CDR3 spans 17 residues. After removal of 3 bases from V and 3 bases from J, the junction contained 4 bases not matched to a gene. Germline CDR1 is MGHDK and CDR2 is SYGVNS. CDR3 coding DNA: TGTGCCAGCAGTGAGCCGGGACTAGCGGGGGGTACAGATACGCAGTATTTT. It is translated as CASSEPGLAGGTDTQYF.

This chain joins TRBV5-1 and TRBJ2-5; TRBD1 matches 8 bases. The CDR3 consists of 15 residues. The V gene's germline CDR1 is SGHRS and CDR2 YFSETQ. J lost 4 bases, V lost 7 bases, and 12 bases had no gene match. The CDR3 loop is CASAPGQGIVETQYF. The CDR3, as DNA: TGCGCCAGCGCGCCCGGACAGGGTATTGTAGAGACCCAGTACTTC.

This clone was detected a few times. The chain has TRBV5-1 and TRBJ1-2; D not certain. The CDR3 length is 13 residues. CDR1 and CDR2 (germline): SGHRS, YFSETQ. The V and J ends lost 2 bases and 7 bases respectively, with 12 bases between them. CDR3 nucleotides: TGCGCCAGCAGCTTCGAAAGCTCAGGTGGCTACACCTTC. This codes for CASSFESSGGYTF.

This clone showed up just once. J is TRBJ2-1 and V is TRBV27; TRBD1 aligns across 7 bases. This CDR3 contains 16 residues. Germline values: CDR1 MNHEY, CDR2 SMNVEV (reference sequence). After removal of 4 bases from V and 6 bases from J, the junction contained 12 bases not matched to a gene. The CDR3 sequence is CASSSATGLRVNEQFF. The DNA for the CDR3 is TGTGCCAGCAGTTCCGCGACAGGGCTCCGGGTCAATGAGCAGTTCTTC.

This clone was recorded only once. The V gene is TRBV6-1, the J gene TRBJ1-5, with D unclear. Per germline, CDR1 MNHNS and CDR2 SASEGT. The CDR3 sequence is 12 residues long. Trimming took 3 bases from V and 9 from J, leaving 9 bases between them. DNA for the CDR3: TGTGCCAGCAGTGACGGACTGGGGCCCCAGCATTTT. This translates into CASSDGLGPQHF.

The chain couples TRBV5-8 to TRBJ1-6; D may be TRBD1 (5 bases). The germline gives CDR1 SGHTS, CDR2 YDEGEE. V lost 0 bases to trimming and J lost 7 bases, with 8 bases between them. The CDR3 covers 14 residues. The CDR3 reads CASSLAGRNSPLHF. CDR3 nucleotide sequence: TGTGCCAGCAGCTTGGCAGGGAGGAATTCACCCCTCCACTTT.

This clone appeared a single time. The DNA for the CDR3 is TGTGCCAGCAGCTTAACCCGGACAGCTGGAAACACCATATATTTT. It specifies CASSLTRTAGNTIYF. The chain links TRBV7-6 to TRBJ1-3, with D perhaps matching TRBD1 (6 bases). V lost 2 bases, J lost 2 bases, and 10 bases lay in between. Per germline, CDR1 SGHVS and CDR2 FNYEAQ. The CDR3 loop spans 15 amino acids.